This note documents a single T cell receptor (beta chain) sequence. The data were produced by immunoSEQ multiplex PCR, yet TCRdb's version contains in-frame clones alone and is incomplete. The sample carries more than 75,000 clones, just under 95% recorded once. This sample is drawn from a study of technical replicates of blood from several donors. The V end lost 6 bases, the J end lost 0 bases, and 16 bases lay between the germline ends. CDR1 and CDR2 from the germline V gene are SEHNR and FQNEAQ (reference sequence). The CDR3 is 16 amino acids. The origin of this receptor is a human donor in good health. V usage is TRBV7-9 and J usage is TRBJ2-3; D is perhaps TRBD1 (6 bases). The sequenced sample consisted of T cells isolated from PBMCs. The CDR3 coding sequence is TGTGCCAGCAGTTGGATGGGACACTCTAGCACAGATACGCAGTATTTT. As protein: CASSWMGHSSTDTQYF.